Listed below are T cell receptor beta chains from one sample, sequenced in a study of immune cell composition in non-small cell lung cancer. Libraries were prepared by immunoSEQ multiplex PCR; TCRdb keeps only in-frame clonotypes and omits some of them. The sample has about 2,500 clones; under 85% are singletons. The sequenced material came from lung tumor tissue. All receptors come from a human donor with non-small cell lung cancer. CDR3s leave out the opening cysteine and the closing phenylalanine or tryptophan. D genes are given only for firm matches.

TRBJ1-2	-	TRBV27	ASSLSAASYGYT
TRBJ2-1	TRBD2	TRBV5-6	ASSRRTSGGQTEQF
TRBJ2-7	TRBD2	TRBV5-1	ASSLTSGGWEQY
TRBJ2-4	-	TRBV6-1	ASSEQASPKNIQY
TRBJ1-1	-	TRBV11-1	ASSGRRGDYEAF
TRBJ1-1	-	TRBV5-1	ASSLAVNTEAF
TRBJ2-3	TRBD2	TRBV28	ASSLLLAGVSTDTQY
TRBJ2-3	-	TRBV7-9	ASSLDREGDTQY
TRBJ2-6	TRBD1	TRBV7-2	ASSPGTGFAGANVLT
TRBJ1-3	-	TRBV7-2	ASSMDRLSGNTIY
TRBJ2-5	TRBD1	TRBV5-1	ASSAGTARY
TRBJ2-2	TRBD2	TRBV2	ASSEGLAGELF
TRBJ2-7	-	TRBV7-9	ASSQGGGIYEQY
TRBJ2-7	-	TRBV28	ASSYIGGSYEQY
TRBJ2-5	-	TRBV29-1	SVDAETQY
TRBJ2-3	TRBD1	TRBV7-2	ASSFFPQGAGDTQY
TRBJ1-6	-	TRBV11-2	ASSLEAGTYNSPLH
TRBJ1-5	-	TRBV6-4	ASSREEHQPQH
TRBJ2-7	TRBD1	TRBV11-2	ASSPAYRGMSSYEQY
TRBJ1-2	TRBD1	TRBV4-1	ASSQARTGYGYT
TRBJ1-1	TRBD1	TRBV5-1	ASSLRPGGAGTEAF
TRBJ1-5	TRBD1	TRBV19	ASSLPTGKTMEPQH
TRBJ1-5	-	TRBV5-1	ASSLGAGDSNQPQH
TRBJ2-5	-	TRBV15	ATSTDLGKETQY
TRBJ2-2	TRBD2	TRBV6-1	ASRSGGSTGELF
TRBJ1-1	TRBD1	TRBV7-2	ASSENRDRNEAF
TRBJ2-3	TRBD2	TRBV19	ASSIVGAGVPTQY
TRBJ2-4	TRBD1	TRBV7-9	ASREWGTDQNIQY
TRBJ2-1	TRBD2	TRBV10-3	AISEPGLAGPYNEQF
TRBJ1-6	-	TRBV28	ASRESNSPLH
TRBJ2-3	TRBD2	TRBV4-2	ASSQVTGGARTTDTQY
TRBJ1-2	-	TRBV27	ASSSPGANYGYT
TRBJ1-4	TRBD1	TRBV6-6	ASSSDRQGTNEKLF
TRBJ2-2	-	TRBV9	ASSVGPTNTGELF
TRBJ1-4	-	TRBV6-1	ASRLGGNEKLF
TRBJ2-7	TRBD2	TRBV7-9	ASSFPRGSGGTSYEQY
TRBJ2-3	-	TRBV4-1	ASSQEGIGPQY
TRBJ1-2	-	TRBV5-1	ASSEGQYGYT
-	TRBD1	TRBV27	ASSLTGSEQY
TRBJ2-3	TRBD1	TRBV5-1	ASRDRASDTQY
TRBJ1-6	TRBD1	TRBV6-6	ASSYLGQVGNSPLH
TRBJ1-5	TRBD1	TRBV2	ASSPGQATNQPQH
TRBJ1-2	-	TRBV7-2	ASAPGRDLGYT
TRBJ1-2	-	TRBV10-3	AISGQQDITLGGYT
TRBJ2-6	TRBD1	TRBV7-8	ASSSKGQGYSGANVLT
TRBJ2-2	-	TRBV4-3	ASSQQGNNVGELF
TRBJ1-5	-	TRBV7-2	ASSFHRDSGNQPQH
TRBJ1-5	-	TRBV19	ASVEGLSQPQH